The rows below give T cell receptor beta chains drawn from one sample of a study of shared clonotypes between healthy human individuals. The table came from immunoSEQ multiplex PCR; TCRdb's copy has only in-frame clones and leaves some out. This sample has around 980,000 clones, with around 82% found just once. Sequencing was done on a sample of memory CD4+ T cells from PBMCs. These receptors were collected from a man between 18 and 35 years old in good health. Some clones in this sample may be carry-over from other donors' samples. The CDR3 runs from the conserved cysteine through the conserved F or W. A D gene is named only where the DNA matches it firmly. Clone size appears in some rows only: once, few, many, or a class for an expanded clone.

abundance,j_gene,v_gene,d_gene,CDR3nt,CDR3aa
.,TRBJ2-3,TRBV2,.,TGTGCCAGCAGCCCCTCAGGGTACACAGATACGCAGTATTTT,CASSPSGYTDTQYF
.,TRBJ2-5,TRBV7-6,.,TGTGCCAGCAGCTCAGGGGTGAAAGAGACCCAGTACTTC,CASSSGVKETQYF
.,TRBJ2-3,TRBV19,TRBD1,TGTGCCAGCGGGCGGGACAGGGGGGAAACAGATACGCAGTATTTT,CASGRDRGETDTQYF
.,TRBJ2-7,TRBV14,TRBD2,TGTGCCAGCAGCCATTGGGATAGCGGGCGTATGGGCGAGCAGTACTTC,CASSHWDSGRMGEQYF
.,TRBJ1-4,TRBV30,.,TGTGCCTGGAGTGTCAGGGCGGTCGGCGAAAAACTGTTTTTT,CAWSVRAVGEKLFF
.,TRBJ2-5,TRBV19,.,TGTGCCAGTAGTATGGGTTTGTTCCAAGAGACCCAGTACTTC,CASSMGLFQETQYF
.,TRBJ1-5,TRBV2,.,TGTGCCAGCAAGTCGGGCGGCAATCAGCCCCAGCATTTT,CASKSGGNQPQHF
few,TRBJ2-1,TRBV10-1,.,TGCGCCAGCAGTGAGTCGACTCTCGGCGGCTACGAGCAGTTCTTC,CASSESTLGGYEQFF
.,TRBJ2-1,TRBV7-2,TRBD2,TGTGCCAGCAGCTTACCGGCTAGCGGGAGTAGTGAGCAGTTCTTC,CASSLPASGSSEQFF
.,TRBJ1-1,TRBV5-4,.,TGTGCCAGCAGCCAAGATCGGACATCCCAAGCTTTCTTT,CASSQDRTSQAFF
.,TRBJ2-7,TRBV9,TRBD2,TGTGCCAGCTCCGGGACTAGCGCATCCTACGAGCAGTACTTC,CASSGTSASYEQYF
.,TRBJ1-2,TRBV10-3,TRBD1,TGTGCCATCACCGCCGGACAGGGGTCCCAAAAGAATGGCTACACCTTC,CAITAGQGSQKNGYTF
few,TRBJ1-1,TRBV4-2,.,TGTGCCAGCAGCCCGCAGGGAGGGGTGGTGAACACTGAAGCTTTCTTT,CASSPQGGVVNTEAFF
.,TRBJ1-1,TRBV7-8,TRBD1,TGTGCCAGCAGCTCAATGGGGAGGGGGCGAGGGAACACTGAAGCTTTCTTT,CASSSMGRGRGNTEAFF
.,TRBJ2-5,TRBV7-2,TRBD2,TGTGCCAGCAGCAGGACTAGCGGGAGCTGGGAGACCCAGTACTTC,CASSRTSGSWETQYF
.,TRBJ2-3,TRBV11-2,.,TGTGCCAGCAGCTCTGACCGGGGACGACGGACAGATACGCAGTATTTT,CASSSDRGRRTDTQYF
.,TRBJ1-2,TRBV6-5,.,TGTGCCAGCAGTCGGGGAGATAACTATGGCTACACCTTC,CASSRGDNYGYTF
.,TRBJ2-7,TRBV7-9,TRBD1,TGTGCCAGCAGCGACCGGGACAGGAAAGAGCAGTACTTC,CASSDRDRKEQYF
.,TRBJ2-2,TRBV28,.,TGTGCCAGCACTCTGACCGGGGAGCTGTTTTTT,CASTLTGELFF
.,TRBJ2-2,TRBV4-1,TRBD1,TGCGCCAGCAGCCTCCGGGACAGGGTATTTGACACCGGGGAGCTGTTTTTT,CASSLRDRVFDTGELFF
.,TRBJ2-3,TRBV6-1,TRBD1,TGTGCCATCCGACAGGGGTCCGGAAATACGCAGTATTTT,CAIRQGSGNTQYF
.,TRBJ2-4,TRBV28,.,TGTGCCAGCAGTTTATCCGACACGGCCAAAAACATTCAGTACTTC,CASSLSDTAKNIQYF
.,TRBJ2-1,TRBV5-6,.,TGTGCCAGCAGCTTGTATGGGCGGACCGAGCAGTTCTTC,CASSLYGRTEQFF
few,TRBJ2-5,TRBV6-1,.,TGTGCCAGCAAAGGTTGGAAGTCTAAGGAGACCCAGTACTTC,CASKGWKSKETQYF
.,TRBJ2-2,TRBV2,.,TGTGCCAGCAAGGGGTCCCTAGCCGGGGCCGGGGAGCTGTTTTTT,CASKGSLAGAGELFF
few,TRBJ2-2,TRBV27,.,TGTGCCAGCAGTCCCTTCTCCCCTGCGAACACCGGGGAGCTGTTTTTT,CASSPFSPANTGELFF
.,TRBJ1-1,TRBV30,.,TGTGCCTGGAGGGGGCAATGGGCTGAAGCTTTCTTT,CAWRGQWAEAFF
.,TRBJ2-7,TRBV19,.,TGTGCCAGTAGCCGACAGCGCAGCTCCTACGAGCAGTACTTC,CASSRQRSSYEQYF
.,TRBJ1-1,TRBV28,TRBD1,TGTGCCAGCCTATCAGTCCTCGGGACAGGGACAACTGGGGCTTTCTTT,CASLSVLGTGTTGAFF
.,TRBJ2-1,TRBV5-3,TRBD2,TGTGCCAGAAGTTCCTGCGGACTAGCGGGCACCTACAATGAGCAGTTCTTC,CARSSCGLAGTYNEQFF
once,TRBJ2-3,TRBV5-6,.,TGTGCCAGCAGCTTGATTGGGCTCGGCACAGATACGCAGTATTTT,CASSLIGLGTDTQYF
.,TRBJ2-7,TRBV28,TRBD1,TGTGCCAGCAGTTTATTCCGCAGGGGGTCCTACGAGCAGTACTTC,CASSLFRRGSYEQYF
.,TRBJ2-7,TRBV7-2,.,TGTGCCAGCAGCTTACAGTACGAGCAGTACTTC,CASSLQYEQYF
.,TRBJ1-2,TRBV7-2,.,TGTGCCAGCAGCTTAGGCCAGGTCAACTATGGCTACACCTTC,CASSLGQVNYGYTF
few,TRBJ2-2,TRBV18,.,TGTGCCAGCTCCCAGGGTAGACAGGACACCGGGGAGCTGTTTTTT,CASSQGRQDTGELFF
.,TRBJ2-1,TRBV18,TRBD1,TGTGCCAGCTCACCCGCCGGACAGGCGAACAATGAGCAGTTCTTC,CASSPAGQANNEQFF
few,TRBJ1-4,TRBV9,.,TGTGCCAGCAGCGTAACAGGGTACCCTAATGAAAAACTGTTTTTT,CASSVTGYPNEKLFF
.,TRBJ2-6,TRBV7-2,TRBD1,TGTGCCAGCAGCATACAGGGGGCGGGGGCCAACGTCCTGACTTTC,CASSIQGAGANVLTF
.,TRBJ1-5,TRBV28,TRBD1,TGTGCCAGCAGTTTGGGACAGAGGAGCAATCAGCCCCAGCATTTT,CASSLGQRSNQPQHF
once,TRBJ2-3,TRBV28,TRBD2,TGTGCCAGCAGTTTAGCCGGGACTAGCGGGAGTACAGATACGCAGTATTTT,CASSLAGTSGSTDTQYF
once,TRBJ2-7,TRBV9,TRBD2,TGTGCCAGCAGCCGCAAGGGCGGGAGCTCCTACGAGCAGTACTTC,CASSRKGGSSYEQYF
.,TRBJ1-2,TRBV5-4,.,TGTGCCAGCAGCTTTAGGAGTAACGAATATGGCTACACCTTC,CASSFRSNEYGYTF
many,TRBJ1-4,TRBV6-5,.,TGTGCCAGCAGCCGAACGCCAACTAATGAAAAACTGTTTTTT,CASSRTPTNEKLFF
.,TRBJ2-7,TRBV9,TRBD1,TGTGCCAGCAGCGTAGGGACAGGCCCCTGGGATGAGCAGTACTTC,CASSVGTGPWDEQYF
.,TRBJ2-1,TRBV29-1,.,TGCAGCGCCTTTGTGTTAAGGGGCGGCATCAATGAGCAGTTCTTC,CSAFVLRGGINEQFF
.,TRBJ2-5,TRBV5-4,.,TGTGCCAGCAGCTTGACTCCCCAAGAGACCCAGTACTTC,CASSLTPQETQYF
.,TRBJ2-2,TRBV10-1,.,TGCGCCAGCAGTGAGCCGGCGAACACCGGGGAGCTGTTTTTT,CASSEPANTGELFF
.,TRBJ2-5,TRBV11-3,.,TGTGCCAGCAGCTTAGCGTTCCTGGAGACCCAGTACTTC,CASSLAFLETQYF
few,TRBJ1-1,TRBV29-1,.,TGCAGCGCCCACAAGCTGGACGGGAACACTGAAGCTTTCTTT,CSAHKLDGNTEAFF